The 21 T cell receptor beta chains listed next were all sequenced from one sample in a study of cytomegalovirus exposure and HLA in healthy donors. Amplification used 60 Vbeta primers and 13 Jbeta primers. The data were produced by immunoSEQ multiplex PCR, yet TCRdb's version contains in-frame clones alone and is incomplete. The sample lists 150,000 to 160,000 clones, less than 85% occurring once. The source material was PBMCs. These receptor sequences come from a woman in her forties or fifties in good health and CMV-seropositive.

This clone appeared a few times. The CDR3 protein is CASSLPGGTGELFF. CDR3 nucleotide sequence: TGTGCCAGCAGCTTGCCCGGGGGCACCGGGGAGCTGTTTTTT. This sequence joins TRBV5-4 and TRBJ2-2, with D maybe TRBD2 (6 bases). In germline, CDR1 is SGHNT, CDR2 YYREEE (reference sequence). This CDR3 spans 14 amino acids. V lost 1 base, J lost 4 bases, and 8 bases lay in between.

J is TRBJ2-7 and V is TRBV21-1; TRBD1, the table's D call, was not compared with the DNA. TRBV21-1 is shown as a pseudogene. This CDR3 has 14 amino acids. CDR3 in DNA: TGTGCCAGCAGCAAAATCAGAAACTCCTACGAGCAGTACTTC. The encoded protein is CASSKIRNSYEQYF.

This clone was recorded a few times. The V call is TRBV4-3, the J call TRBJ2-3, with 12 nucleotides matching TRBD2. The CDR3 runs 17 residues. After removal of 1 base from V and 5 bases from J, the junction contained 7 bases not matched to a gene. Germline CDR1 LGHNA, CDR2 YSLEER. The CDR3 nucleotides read TGCGCCAGCAGCCAAGCCCCACTAGCGGGGGGATTAGATACGCAGTATTTT. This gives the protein CASSQAPLAGGLDTQYF.

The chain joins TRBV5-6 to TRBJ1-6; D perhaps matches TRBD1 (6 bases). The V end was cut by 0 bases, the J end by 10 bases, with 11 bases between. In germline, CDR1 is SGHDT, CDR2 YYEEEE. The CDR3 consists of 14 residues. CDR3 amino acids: CASSLGQERSPLHF. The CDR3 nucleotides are TGTGCCAGCAGCTTGGGACAGGAGCGATCACCCCTCCACTTT.

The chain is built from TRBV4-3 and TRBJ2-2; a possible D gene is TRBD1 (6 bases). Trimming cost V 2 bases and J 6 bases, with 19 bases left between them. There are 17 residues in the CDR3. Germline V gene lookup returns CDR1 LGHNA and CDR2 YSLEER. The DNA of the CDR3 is TGCGCCAGCAGCCAAAAACAGGGAGTGGAACTTCCCGGGGAGCTGTTTTTT. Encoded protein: CASSQKQGVELPGELFF.

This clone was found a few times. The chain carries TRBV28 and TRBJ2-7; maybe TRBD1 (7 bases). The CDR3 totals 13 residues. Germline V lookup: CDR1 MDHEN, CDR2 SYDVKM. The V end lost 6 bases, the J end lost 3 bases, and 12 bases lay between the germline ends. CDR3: CASRRGQNYEQYF. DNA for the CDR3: TGTGCCAGCAGGCGGGGACAGAACTACGAGCAGTACTTC.

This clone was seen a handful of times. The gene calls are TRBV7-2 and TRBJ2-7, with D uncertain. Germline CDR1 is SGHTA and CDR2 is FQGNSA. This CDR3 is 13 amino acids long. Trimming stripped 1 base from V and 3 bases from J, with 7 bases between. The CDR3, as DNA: TGTGCCAGCAGCTTAGATTGGCACTACGAGCAGTACTTC. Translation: CASSLDWHYEQYF. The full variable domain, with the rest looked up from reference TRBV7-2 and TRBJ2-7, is GAGVSQSPSNKVTEKGKDVELRCDPISGHTALYWYRQSLGQGLEFLIYFQGNSAPDKSGLPSDRFSAERTGGSVSTLTIQRTQQEDSAVYLCASSLDWHYEQYFGPGTRLTVT.

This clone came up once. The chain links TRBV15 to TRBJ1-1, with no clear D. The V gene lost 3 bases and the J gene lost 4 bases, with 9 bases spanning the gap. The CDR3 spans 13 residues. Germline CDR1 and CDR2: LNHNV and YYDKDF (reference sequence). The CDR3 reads CATSSSPSTEAFF. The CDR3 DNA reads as TGTGCCACCAGCAGCTCCCCGAGCACTGAAGCTTTCTTT. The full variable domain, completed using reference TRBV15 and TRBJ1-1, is DAMVIQNPRYQVTQFGKPVTLSCSQTLNHNVMYWYQQKSSQAPKLLFHYYDKDFNNEADTPDNFQSRRPNTSFCFLDIRSPGLGDTAMYLCATSSSPSTEAFFGQGTRLTVV.

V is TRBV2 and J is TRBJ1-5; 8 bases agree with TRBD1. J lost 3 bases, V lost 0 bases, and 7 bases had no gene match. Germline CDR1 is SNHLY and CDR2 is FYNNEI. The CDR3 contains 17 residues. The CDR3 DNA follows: TGTGCCAGCAGTGAAGCGTGGACAGGGATTTCCAATCAGCCCCAGCATTTT. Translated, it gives CASSEAWTGISNQPQHF.

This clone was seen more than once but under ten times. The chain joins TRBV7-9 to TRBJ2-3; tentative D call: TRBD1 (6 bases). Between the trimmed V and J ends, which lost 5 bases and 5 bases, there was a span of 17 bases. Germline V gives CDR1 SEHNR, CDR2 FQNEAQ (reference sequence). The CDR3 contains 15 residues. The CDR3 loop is CASSKTGFSEDTQYF. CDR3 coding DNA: TGTGCCAGCAGCAAAACAGGGTTTTCCGAAGATACGCAGTATTTT.

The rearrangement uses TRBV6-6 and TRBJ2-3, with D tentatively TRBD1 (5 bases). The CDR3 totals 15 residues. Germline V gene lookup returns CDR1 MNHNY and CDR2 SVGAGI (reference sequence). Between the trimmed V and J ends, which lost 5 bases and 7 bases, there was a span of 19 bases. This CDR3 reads CASSLRTAGRNTQYF. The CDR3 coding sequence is TGTGCCAGCAGTCTACGAACGGCAGGGCGGAATACGCAGTATTTT.

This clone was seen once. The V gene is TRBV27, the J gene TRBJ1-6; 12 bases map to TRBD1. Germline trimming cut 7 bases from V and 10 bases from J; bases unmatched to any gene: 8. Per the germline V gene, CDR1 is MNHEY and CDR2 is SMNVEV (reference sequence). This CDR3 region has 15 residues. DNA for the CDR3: TGTGCCAGCATGCCTACCGGGACAGGGGGCTCACCCCTCCACTTT. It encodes CASMPTGTGGSPLHF.

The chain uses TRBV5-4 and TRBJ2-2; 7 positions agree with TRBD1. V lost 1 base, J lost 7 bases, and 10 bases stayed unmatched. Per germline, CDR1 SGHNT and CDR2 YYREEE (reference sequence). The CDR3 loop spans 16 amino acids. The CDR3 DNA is TGTGCCAGCAGCTTGCCTACAGGGGCTTCAGTCGGGGAGCTGTTTTTT. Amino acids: CASSLPTGASVGELFF.

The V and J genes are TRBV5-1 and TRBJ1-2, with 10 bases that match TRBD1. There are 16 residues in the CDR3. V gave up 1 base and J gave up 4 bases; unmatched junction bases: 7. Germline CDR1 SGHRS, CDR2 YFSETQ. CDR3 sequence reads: CASSLRTGGTGYGYTF. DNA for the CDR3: TGCGCCAGCAGCTTGAGGACAGGGGGAACGGGCTATGGCTACACCTTC.

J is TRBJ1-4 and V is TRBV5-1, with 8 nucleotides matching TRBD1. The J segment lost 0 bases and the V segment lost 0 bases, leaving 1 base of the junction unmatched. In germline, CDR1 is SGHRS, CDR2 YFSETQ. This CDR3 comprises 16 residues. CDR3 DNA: TGCGCCAGCAGCTTGGGACAGGGGACAACTAATGAAAAACTGTTTTTT. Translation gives CASSLGQGTTNEKLFF.

CDR3 in DNA: TGTGCCAGCAGCGTACAGGGTTACGAGCAGTACTTC. It yields the protein CASSVQGYEQYF. This chain links TRBV5-8 with TRBJ2-7; tentative D call: TRBD1 (6 bases). V was shortened by 4 bases and J by 4 bases, with 9 bases between the two germline ends. CDR1 is SGHTS and CDR2 is YDEGEE in the germline V gene. The CDR3 runs to 12 residues.

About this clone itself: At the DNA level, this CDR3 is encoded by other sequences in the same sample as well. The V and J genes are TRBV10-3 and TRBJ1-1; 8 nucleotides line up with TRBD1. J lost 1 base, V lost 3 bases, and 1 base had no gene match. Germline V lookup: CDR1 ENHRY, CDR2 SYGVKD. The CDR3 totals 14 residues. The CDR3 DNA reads TGTGCCATCAGTGACGACAGGGGGAACACTGAAGCTTTCTTT. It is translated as CAISDDRGNTEAFF.

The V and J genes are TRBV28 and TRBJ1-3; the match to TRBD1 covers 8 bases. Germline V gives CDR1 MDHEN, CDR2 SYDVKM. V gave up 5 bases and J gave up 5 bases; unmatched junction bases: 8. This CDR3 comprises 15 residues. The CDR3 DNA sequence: TGTGCCAGCAGTGGCACAGGGGGAAAAAGAAACACCATATATTTT. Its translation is CASSGTGGKRNTIYF.

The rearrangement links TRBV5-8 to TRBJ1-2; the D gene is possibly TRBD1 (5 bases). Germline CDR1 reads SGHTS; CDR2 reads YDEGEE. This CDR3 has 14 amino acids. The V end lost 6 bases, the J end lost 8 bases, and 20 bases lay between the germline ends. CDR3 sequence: CASKRRDGYGGYTF. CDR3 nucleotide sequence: TGTGCCAGCAAGAGGCGGGACGGCTATGGCGGCTACACCTTC.

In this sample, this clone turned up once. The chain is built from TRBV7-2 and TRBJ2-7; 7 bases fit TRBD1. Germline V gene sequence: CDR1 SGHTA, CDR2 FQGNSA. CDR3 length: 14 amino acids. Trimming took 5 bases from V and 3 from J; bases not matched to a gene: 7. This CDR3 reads CASSRQGANYEQYF. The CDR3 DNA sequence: TGTGCCAGCAGCCGACAGGGAGCCAACTACGAGCAGTACTTC.

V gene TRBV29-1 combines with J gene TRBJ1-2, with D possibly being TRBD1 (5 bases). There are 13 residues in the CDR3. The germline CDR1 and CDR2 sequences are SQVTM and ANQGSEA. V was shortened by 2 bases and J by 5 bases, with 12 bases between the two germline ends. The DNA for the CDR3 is TGCAGCGTTGAACCGGACAACAATTATGGCTACACCTTC. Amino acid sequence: CSVEPDNNYGYTF. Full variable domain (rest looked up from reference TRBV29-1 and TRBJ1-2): SAVISQKPSRDICQRGTSLTIQCQVDSQVTMMFWYRQQPGQSLTLIATANQGSEATYESGFVIDKFPISRPNLTFSTLTVSNMSPEDSSIYLCSVEPDNNYGYTFGSGTRLTVV.